The 12 T cell receptor beta chains given below trace back to one sample, sequenced in a study of high-grade serous ovarian cancer treatment subgroups. The tumor samples were collected prior to definitive surgery or chemotherapy. Produced via immunoSEQ multiplex PCR; TCRdb's table is partial and in-frame only. Here the sample spans under 1,500 clones, approximately 67% being singletons. The specimen was tumor tissue. These receptors were obtained from a human donor with high-grade serous ovarian cancer.

This clone has a single count. The chain links TRBV5-8 to TRBJ2-6; 14 nucleotides match TRBD2. This CDR3 spans 18 amino acids. V shed 5 bases and J 4 bases; nucleotides not matched to a gene: 8. CDR1 SGHTS and CDR2 YDEGEE come from the germline V gene. CDR3 residues: CASRTRTSGGFGANVLTF. The CDR3 DNA reads as TGTGCCAGCAGGACCAGGACTAGCGGGGGGTTCGGGGCCAACGTCCTGACTTTC.

The gene calls are TRBV19 and TRBJ2-7, with a tentative D call TRBD2 (6 bases). The CDR3 totals 15 residues. V dropped 5 bases and J dropped 0 bases, with 14 bases sitting between them. CDR1 is LNHDA and CDR2 is SQIVND in the germline V gene (reference sequence). The DNA for the CDR3 is TGTGCCAGTAGTTCCCCGGACGGGAGCTCCTACGAGCAGTACTTC. Amino acid sequence: CASSSPDGSSYEQYF.

The chain joins TRBV11-3 to TRBJ1-1; D remains ambiguous. CDR3 length: 14 amino acids. Deletions cut 3 bases from V and 2 bases from J, with 10 bases between. The germline gives CDR1 SGHNT, CDR2 YENEEA. The CDR3 loop is CASSFAGPNTEAFF. The CDR3 bases are TGTGCCAGCAGCTTTGCAGGTCCCAACACTGAAGCTTTCTTT. The whole variable domain, remainder taken from reference TRBV11-3 and TRBJ1-1, is EAGVVQSPRYKIIEKKQPVAFWCNPISGHNTLYWYLQNLGQGPELLIRYENEEAVDDSQLPKDRFSAERLKGVDSTLKIQPAELGDSAVYLCASSFAGPNTEAFFGQGTRLTVV.

This clone was seen more than once but under ten times. The V gene is TRBV11-2, the J gene TRBJ2-1, with TRBD2 matching over 9 bases. Germline CDR1 SGHAT, CDR2 FQNNGV. Losses at the gene ends were 5 bases for V and 8 bases for J; bases not matched to a gene: 10. There are 15 residues in the CDR3. CDR3 amino acids: CASSRPSREGDEQFF. In DNA form, the CDR3 reads TGTGCCAGCAGCCGCCCCTCGCGGGAGGGCGATGAGCAGTTCTTC. The complete variable domain, with remaining parts taken from reference TRBV11-2 and TRBJ2-1, reads EAGVAQSPRYKIIEKRQSVAFWCNPISGHATLYWYQQILGQGPKLLIQFQNNGVVDDSQLPKDRFSAERLKGVDSTLKIQPAKLEDSAVYLCASSRPSREGDEQFFGPGTRLTVL.

The rearrangement links TRBV9 to TRBJ1-1, with 7 bases matching TRBD1. After removal of 3 bases from V and 11 bases from J, the junction contained 16 bases not matched to a gene. Germline values: CDR1 SGDLS, CDR2 YYNGEE. CDR3 size: 15 residues. The CDR3 sequence is CASSDFEGAGVKAFF. DNA of the CDR3: TGTGCCAGCAGCGATTTTGAGGGGGCGGGGGTGAAGGCTTTCTTT.

This clone came up a few times. The chain carries TRBV11-2 and TRBJ2-5, with D possibly matching TRBD1 (5 bases). Germline CDR1 and CDR2: SGHAT and FQNNGV. This CDR3 contains 15 residues. V lost 3 bases and J 5 bases, leaving 16 bases between the germline ends. The CDR3 is CASSLFFSPGETQYF. The CDR3 DNA follows: TGTGCCAGCAGCTTGTTTTTCAGTCCAGGGGAGACCCAGTACTTC.

The chain employs TRBV7-9 and TRBJ2-6; D gene uncertain. V was shortened by 5 bases and J by 5 bases, with 19 bases between the two germline ends. Germline lookup yields CDR1 SEHNR and CDR2 FQNEAQ (reference sequence). CDR3 length: 17 residues. The CDR3 is CASSASAYQSRANVLTF. The CDR3 nucleotides are TGTGCCAGCAGCGCCTCTGCATACCAAAGTCGGGCCAACGTCCTGACTTTC.

This clone is large in the sample. V is TRBV14 and J is TRBJ2-3, with D tentatively TRBD1 (8 bases). V lost 5 bases, J lost 2 bases, and 17 bases lay in between. The CDR3 length is 16 residues. CDR1 SGHDN and CDR2 FVKESK come from the germline V gene. CDR3 sequence: CASSSRTGGDTDTQYF. Here the CDR3 DNA reads TGTGCCAGCAGCTCCCGAACAGGGGGGGACACAGATACGCAGTATTTT.

The CDR3 DNA is TGTGCCAGCAGGCCAATTCCGGGACTCGGCGGGGAGCTGTTTTTT. Translating gives CASRPIPGLGGELFF. The chain couples TRBV27 to TRBJ2-2; TRBD2 might be the D (6 bases). V was trimmed by 6 bases and J by 7 bases, leaving 18 bases between them. There are 15 residues in the CDR3. Germline lookup yields CDR1 MNHEY and CDR2 SMNVEV (reference sequence).

The rearrangement uses TRBV11-3 and TRBJ2-5, with D perhaps TRBD1 (6 bases). The CDR3 is made up of 13 amino acids. Germline V CDR1 and CDR2: SGHNT, YENEEA. The germline V and J ends were trimmed by 4 bases and 4 bases, with 10 bases remaining between them. The chain's CDR3 is CASSSGQRETQYF. The CDR3 region has the DNA TGTGCCAGCAGCTCCGGACAGAGAGAGACCCAGTACTTC.

The J gene is TRBJ1-4, the V gene TRBV27, with 9 bases aligning to TRBD1. The CDR3 totals 15 residues. J gave up 7 bases and V 5 bases, and 8 bases lay outside the gene matches. Germline CDR1 reads MNHEY; CDR2 reads SMNVEV (reference sequence). CDR3 sequence (DNA): TGTGCCAGCAGTCTAAACACAGGGGGCGGTGAAAAACTGTTTTTT. Encoded protein: CASSLNTGGGEKLFF.

The chain has TRBV19 and TRBJ2-7, with TRBD2 matching over 8 bases. CDR1 LNHDA and CDR2 SQIVND come from the germline V gene (reference sequence). J was trimmed by 7 bases and V by 1 base; bases with no gene match: 3. The CDR3 contains 13 residues. The CDR3 loop is CASSIGPGGEQYF. CDR3 bases: TGTGCCAGTAGTATAGGACCGGGGGGGGAGCAGTACTTC.